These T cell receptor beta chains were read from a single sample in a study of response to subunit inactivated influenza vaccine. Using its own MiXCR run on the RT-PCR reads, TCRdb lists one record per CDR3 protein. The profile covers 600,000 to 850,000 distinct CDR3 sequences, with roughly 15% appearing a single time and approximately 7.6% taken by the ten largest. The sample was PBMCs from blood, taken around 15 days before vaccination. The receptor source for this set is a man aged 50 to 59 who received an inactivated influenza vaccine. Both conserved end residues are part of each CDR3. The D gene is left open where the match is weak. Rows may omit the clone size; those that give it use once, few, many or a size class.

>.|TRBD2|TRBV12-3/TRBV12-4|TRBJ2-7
CASTQTSGRARAYEQYF
TGTGCCAGCACTCAGACTAGCGGGAGGGCGAGGGCCTACGAGCAGTACTTC
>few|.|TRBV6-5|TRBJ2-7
CASSYPGPETEQYF
TGTGCCAGCAGTTACCCGGGACCAGAGACCGAGCAGTACTTC
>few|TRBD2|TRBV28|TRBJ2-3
CASSESGRTDTQYF
TGTGCCAGCAGTGAAAGCGGGAGAACAGATACGCAGTATTTT
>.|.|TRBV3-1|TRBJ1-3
CASSQGPQRYSGNTIYF
TGTGCCAGCAGCCAAGGGCCACAACGATACTCTGGAAACACCATATATTTT
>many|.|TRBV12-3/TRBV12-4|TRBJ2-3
CASSPRGGDTQYF
TGTGCCAGCAGTCCAAGGGGGGGAGATACGCAGTATTTT
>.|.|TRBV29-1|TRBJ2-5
CSVGVGGRRSQETQYF
TGCAGCGTTGGCGTTGGGGGCAGGCGGTCACAAGAGACCCAGTACTTC
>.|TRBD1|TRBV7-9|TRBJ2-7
CASSLTGQVSSYEQYF
TGTGCCAGCAGCTTGACAGGGCAGGTGAGCTCCTACGAGCAGTACTTC
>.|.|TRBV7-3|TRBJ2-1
CASSGYNDNEQFF
TGTGCCAGCAGCGGGTACAACGACAATGAGCAGTTCTTC
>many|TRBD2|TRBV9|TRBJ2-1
CASSPRTSGTRSNEQFF
TGTGCCAGCAGCCCTAGGACATCCGGGACTAGAAGCAATGAGCAGTTCTTC
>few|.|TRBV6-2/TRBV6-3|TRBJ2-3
CASSYSRDRGTDTQYF
TGTGCCAGCAGTTACTCGCGGGATAGGGGCACAGATACGCAGTATTTT
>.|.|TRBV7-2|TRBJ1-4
CASSSQALGEKLFF
TGTGCCAGCAGCTCCCAAGCTCTGGGTGAAAAACTGTTTTTT
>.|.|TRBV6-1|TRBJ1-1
CASSEALHRERAFF
TGTGCCAGCAGTGAAGCGCTTCACAGGGAAAGAGCTTTCTTT
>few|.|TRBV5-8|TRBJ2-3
CASSFRFGVGTDTQYF
TGTGCCAGCAGCTTTCGGTTTGGGGTAGGCACAGATACGCAGTATTTT
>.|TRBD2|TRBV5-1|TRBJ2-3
CASGRLAGGQEDTQYF
TGCGCCAGCGGGCGACTAGCGGGGGGGCAAGAAGATACGCAGTATTTT
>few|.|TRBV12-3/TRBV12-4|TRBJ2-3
CASSLASFERHTQYF
TGTGCCAGCAGTTTAGCCTCGTTCGAGAGGCATACGCAGTATTTT
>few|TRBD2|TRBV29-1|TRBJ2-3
CSHSGGVDTQYF
TGCAGCCATAGCGGGGGGGTTGATACGCAGTATTTT
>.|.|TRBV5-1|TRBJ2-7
CASRLTGVEQYF
TGCGCCAGTAGATTGACGGGAGTGGAGCAGTACTTC
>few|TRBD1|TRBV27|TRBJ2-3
CASSIGQGGSTDTQYF
TGTGCCAGCAGTATAGGACAGGGCGGGAGCACAGATACGCAGTATTTT
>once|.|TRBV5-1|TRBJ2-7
CASSLEAPGHEQYF
TGCGCCAGCAGCTTGGAGGCCCCTGGGCACGAGCAGTACTTC
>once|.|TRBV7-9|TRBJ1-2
CAISPGQNYGYTF
TGTGCCATCAGCCCCGGGCAGAACTATGGCTACACCTTC
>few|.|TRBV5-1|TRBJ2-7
CASSLALGREGYEQYF
TGCGCCAGCAGCTTGGCCCTGGGACGGGAAGGATACGAGCAGTACTTC
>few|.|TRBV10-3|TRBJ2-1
CAITGGGPHYNEQFF
TGTGCCATCACCGGGGGCGGGCCCCACTACAATGAGCAGTTCTTC
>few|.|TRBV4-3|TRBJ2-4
CASSQDRNREFENIQYF
TGCGCCAGCAGCCAAGATCGTAACAGGGAATTCGAAAACATTCAGTACTTC
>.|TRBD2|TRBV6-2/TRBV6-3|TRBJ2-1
CASSRRGGLFNEQFF
TGTGCCAGCAGCCGCCGGGGGGGCCTTTTCAATGAGCAGTTCTTC
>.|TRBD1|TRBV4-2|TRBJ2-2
CASSRIPGQGAGELFF
TGTGCCAGCAGCCGAATACCGGGACAGGGGGCCGGGGAGCTGTTTTTT
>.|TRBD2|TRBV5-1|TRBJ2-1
CASSLTSGANNEQFF
TGCGCCAGCAGCTTGACTAGCGGGGCGAACAATGAGCAGTTCTTC
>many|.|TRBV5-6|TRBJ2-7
CASSYGPYGEYF
TGTGCCAGCAGTTATGGACCCTACGGCGAGTACTTC
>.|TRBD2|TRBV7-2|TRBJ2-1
CASSLAPVTSGGNEQFF
TGTGCCAGCAGCTTAGCGCCTGTCACTAGCGGGGGCAATGAGCAGTTCTTC
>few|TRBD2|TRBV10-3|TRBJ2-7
CAISSGLAGESYEQYF
TGTGCCATCAGTTCCGGACTAGCGGGAGAGTCCTACGAGCAGTACTTC
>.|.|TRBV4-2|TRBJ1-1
CASSQEVVAGANTEAFF
TGTGCCAGCAGCCAAGAAGTAGTGGCAGGGGCGAACACTGAAGCTTTCTTT
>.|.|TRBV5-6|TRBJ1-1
CASSGRGALLRSF
TGTGCCAGCAGCGGACGAGGGGCCCTGCTGAGGAGTTTT
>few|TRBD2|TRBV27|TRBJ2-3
CASSPRPGGSRDTQYF
TGTGCCAGCAGTCCCCGACCGGGCGGGAGTCGGGATACGCAGTATTTT
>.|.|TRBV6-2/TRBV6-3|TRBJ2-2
CASIESAGLAGELFF
TGTGCCAGCATAGAGTCAGCGGGCCTCGCCGGGGAGCTGTTTTTT
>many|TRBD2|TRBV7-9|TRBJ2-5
CASSLTSGGQETQYF
TGTGCCAGCAGCTTAACTAGCGGGGGCCAAGAGACCCAGTACTTC
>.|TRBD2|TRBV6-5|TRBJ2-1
CASSYSASGGADEQFF
TGTGCCAGCAGTTACTCGGCTAGCGGGGGGGCCGATGAGCAGTTCTTC
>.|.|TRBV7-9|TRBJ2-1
CASRGGGGIGREQFF
TGTGCCAGCAGGGGCGGTGGCGGGATCGGACGTGAGCAGTTCTTC
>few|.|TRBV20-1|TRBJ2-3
CSAPSGITDTQYF
TGCAGTGCGCCCTCCGGGATCACAGATACGCAGTATTTT
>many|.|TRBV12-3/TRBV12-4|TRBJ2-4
CASSQTGLAKNIQYF
TGTGCCAGCAGTCAGACAGGACTAGCCAAAAACATTCAGTACTTC
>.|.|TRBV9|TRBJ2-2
CASSTSRDTNTGELFF
TGTGCCAGCAGCACCAGCCGGGACACTAACACCGGGGAGCTGTTTTTT
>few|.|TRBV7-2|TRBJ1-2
CASSLNRVYGYTF
TGTGCCAGCAGCCTGAACAGAGTATATGGCTACACCTTC
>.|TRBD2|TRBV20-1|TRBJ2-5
CSAPGRGGRQLQETQYF
TGCAGTGCTCCCGGGAGGGGGGGCAGACAACTTCAAGAGACCCAGTACTTC
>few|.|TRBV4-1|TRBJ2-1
CASSLGLGINEQFF
TGCGCCAGCAGCCTCGGACTTGGGATTAATGAGCAGTTCTTC
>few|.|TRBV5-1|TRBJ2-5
CASSLLGAIGETQYF
TGCGCCAGCAGCTTGTTGGGGGCGATCGGAGAGACCCAGTACTTC
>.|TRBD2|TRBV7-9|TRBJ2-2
CASSPLGLAGNTGELFF
TGTGCCAGCAGCCCCTTGGGACTAGCGGGAAACACCGGGGAGCTGTTTTTT
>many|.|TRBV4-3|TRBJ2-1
CASSQESSSGNEQFF
TGCGCCAGCAGCCAAGAGTCTAGCTCGGGCAATGAGCAGTTCTTC
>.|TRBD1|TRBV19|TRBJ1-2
CASSTTGGDGYTF
TGTGCCAGTAGTACAACAGGGGGAGATGGCTACACCTTC
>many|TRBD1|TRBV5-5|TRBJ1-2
CASSTGDYGYTF
TGTGCCAGCAGCACAGGGGACTATGGCTACACCTTC
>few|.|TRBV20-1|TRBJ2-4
CSAREDRAKNIQYF
TGCAGTGCTAGAGAAGACAGGGCCAAAAACATTCAGTACTTC
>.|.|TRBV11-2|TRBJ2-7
CAIGSYEHYF
TGTGCCATCGGGTCCTACGAGCACTACTTC
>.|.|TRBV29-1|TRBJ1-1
CSVGTAEAFF
TGCAGCGTTGGGACAGCCGAAGCTTTCTTT